This TCR beta chain was observed in a study of T cells in Graves' hyperthyroidism and ophthalmopathy. TCR beta CDR3 regions were amplified from RNA transcripts. The HTBI primer set was used in a first-round RT-PCR of the TCR CDR3. TCRdb called the multiplex PCR reads again in MiXCR, with one record for every CDR3 protein. The repertoire includes about 400,000 distinct CDR3 sequences, about 14% of them detected once, and over 25% sits in the top ten. CDR1 and CDR2 (germline): SGDLS, YYNGEE. The CDR3 contains 15 residues. Trimming left V 4 bases short and J 0 bases short, with 11 bases between. The study based diagnoses on clinical symptoms, serum thyroxine and TRAb, thyroid ultrasound and orbital computed tomography. Comment on this clonotype: The antigen is unknown.

Study-level points and caveats: In simple terms, a model built on 13 V-J features told ophthalmopathy apart from stable hyperthyroidism. Blood also showed most of the thyroid clonotypes that were expanded above 0.001.

The rearrangement uses TRBV9 and TRBJ1-5; D not resolved. Sequenced: blood. This receptor was taken from a man between 45 and 60 years old with Graves' ophthalmopathy. CDR3 bases: TGTGCCAGCAGCCCGGGCCCCAATAGCAATCAGCCCCAGCATTTT. Its protein product is CASSPGPNSNQPQHF.